This is a list of T cell receptor beta chains from one sample in a study of Graves' ophthalmopathy and Graves' hyperthyroidism. TCRdb re-called the multiplex PCR reads with MiXCR, one entry per CDR3 protein. The top ten clones hold around 7% of a sample with roughly 610,000 distinct CDR3 sequences, about 24% of them seen once. The sequencing sample was made of peripheral blood. Receptors were obtained from a woman under 30 with stable Graves' hyperthyroidism. Some clones in this sample may be carry-over from other donors' samples. CDR3s include the opening cysteine and the closing phenylalanine or tryptophan. A D gene is named only where the DNA matches it firmly. Clone size is not always given. Where it is, it says once, few, many or a class for expanded clones.

J gene: TRBJ2-7; clone size: many; V gene: TRBV28; D gene: .; CDR3 DNA: TGTGCCAGCACGGCCCTACAAGGCCCCTACGAGCAGTACTTC; CDR3 protein: CASTALQGPYEQYF
J gene: TRBJ2-7; clone size: .; V gene: TRBV10-3; D gene: TRBD2; CDR3 DNA: TGTGCCATCAGTGAGTCGTTTACTAGCGTCTACGAGCAGTACTTC; CDR3 protein: CAISESFTSVYEQYF
J gene: TRBJ1-5; clone size: many; V gene: TRBV7-2; D gene: .; CDR3 DNA: TGTGCCAGCAGCTTGACCAACGATCAGCCCCAGCATTTT; CDR3 protein: CASSLTNDQPQHF
J gene: TRBJ1-3; clone size: .; V gene: TRBV4-2; D gene: .; CDR3 DNA: TGTGCCAGCAGCCAAGATAACAGATACCGGGGAAACACCATATATTTT; CDR3 protein: CASSQDNRYRGNTIYF
J gene: TRBJ1-6; clone size: few; V gene: TRBV20-1; D gene: .; CDR3 DNA: TGCAGTGCCACCTGGGGCAGGGAGCAATCACCCCTCCACTTT; CDR3 protein: CSATWGREQSPLHF
J gene: TRBJ2-4; clone size: many; V gene: TRBV6-1; D gene: .; CDR3 DNA: TGTGCCAGCAGTCCCGGGACAATGTTAAACATTCAGTACTTC; CDR3 protein: CASSPGTMLNIQYF
J gene: TRBJ1-5; clone size: many; V gene: TRBV20-1; D gene: TRBD1; CDR3 DNA: TGCAGTGCCCACCCACAGGGGGCGGATCAGCCCCAGCATTTT; CDR3 protein: CSAHPQGADQPQHF
J gene: TRBJ2-5; clone size: many; V gene: TRBV7-3; D gene: TRBD2; CDR3 DNA: TGTGCCAGCAGCTTACTACCGGGACTAGCGTTCCAAGAGACCCAGTACTTC; CDR3 protein: CASSLLPGLAFQETQYF
J gene: TRBJ2-7; clone size: many; V gene: TRBV20-1; D gene: TRBD2; CDR3 DNA: TGCAGTGCTAGTGGAGCAGCGGGGACCTCCTACGAGCAGTACTTC; CDR3 protein: CSASGAAGTSYEQYF
J gene: TRBJ2-5; clone size: few; V gene: TRBV5-5; D gene: TRBD1; CDR3 DNA: TGTGCCAGCAGCTTCTTCAAGGGGGCAGGGACCGAGACCCAGTACTTC; CDR3 protein: CASSFFKGAGTETQYF
J gene: TRBJ2-5; clone size: many; V gene: TRBV29-1; D gene: .; CDR3 DNA: TGCAGCGTTGATTCCAGCGGACAAGAGGCCCAGTACTTC; CDR3 protein: CSVDSSGQEAQYF
J gene: TRBJ1-2; clone size: many; V gene: TRBV6-5; D gene: .; CDR3 DNA: TGTGCCAGCAGTTACGGGAGATCCCCTAATGGCTACACCTTC; CDR3 protein: CASSYGRSPNGYTF
J gene: TRBJ2-5; clone size: .; V gene: TRBV25-1; D gene: TRBD1; CDR3 DNA: TGTGCCAGCAGCGAGGGACAGGGAATCGGCGAGACCCAGTACTTC; CDR3 protein: CASSEGQGIGETQYF
J gene: TRBJ2-5; clone size: .; V gene: TRBV20-1; D gene: TRBD2; CDR3 DNA: TGCAGTGCTAGACCCCCCGGGACTAGCGGGGAGACCCAGTACTTC; CDR3 protein: CSARPPGTSGETQYF
J gene: TRBJ2-5; clone size: many; V gene: TRBV11-2; D gene: .; CDR3 DNA: TGTGCCAGCAGCTCCCCACTCTTCCAAGAGACCCAGTACTTC; CDR3 protein: CASSSPLFQETQYF
J gene: TRBJ1-1; clone size: .; V gene: TRBV12-3/TRBV12-4; D gene: .; CDR3 DNA: TGTGCCAGCAGTCCTTTCCAACCGGGGCTACAAGCTTTCTTT; CDR3 protein: CASSPFQPGLQAFF
J gene: TRBJ2-7; clone size: many; V gene: TRBV27; D gene: TRBD1; CDR3 DNA: TGTGCCAGCAGTTTAACATTTGGGACAGGGACCTACGAGCAGTACTTC; CDR3 protein: CASSLTFGTGTYEQYF
J gene: TRBJ1-5; clone size: .; V gene: TRBV20-1; D gene: .; CDR3 DNA: TGCAGTGCTGGCCGGTGGCAGGGCAGGCAGCCCCAGCATTTT; CDR3 protein: CSAGRWQGRQPQHF
J gene: TRBJ2-7; clone size: few; V gene: TRBV4-1; D gene: TRBD1; CDR3 DNA: TGCGCCAGCAGCCAAGACGGACAGGGGTCCTACGAGCAGTACTTC; CDR3 protein: CASSQDGQGSYEQYF
J gene: TRBJ1-5; clone size: .; V gene: TRBV6-2/TRBV6-3; D gene: .; CDR3 DNA: TGTGCCAGCAGTGGTATACCCAATGGCAATCAGCCCCAGCATTTT; CDR3 protein: CASSGIPNGNQPQHF
J gene: TRBJ2-5; clone size: .; V gene: TRBV27; D gene: TRBD2; CDR3 DNA: TGTGCCAGCAGCCCAGGGGCGGGAGGGGTTGTTACCCAGTACTTC; CDR3 protein: CASSPGAGGVVTQYF
J gene: TRBJ1-1; clone size: many; V gene: TRBV20-1; D gene: .; CDR3 DNA: TGCAGTGCCCCGACCGGTGTAGCCACTGAAGCTTTCTTT; CDR3 protein: CSAPTGVATEAFF
J gene: TRBJ2-4; clone size: many; V gene: TRBV6-1; D gene: .; CDR3 DNA: TGTGCCAGCAGTGAGACAACAGGGCGCCTAGCCAAAAACATTCAGTACTTC; CDR3 protein: CASSETTGRLAKNIQYF
J gene: TRBJ1-5; clone size: .; V gene: TRBV2; D gene: .; CDR3 DNA: TGTGCCAGCAGTGCCCAGGGTTCCAGTCAGCCCCAGCATTTT; CDR3 protein: CASSAQGSSQPQHF
J gene: TRBJ2-7; clone size: .; V gene: TRBV3-1; D gene: TRBD1; CDR3 DNA: TGTGCCAGCCGCCGGGACAGGGGCACCTACGAGCAGTACTTC; CDR3 protein: CASRRDRGTYEQYF
J gene: TRBJ2-7; clone size: many; V gene: TRBV5-1; D gene: .; CDR3 DNA: TGCGCCAGCAGCTTGGGGGGGGACGTCTACGAGCAGTACTTC; CDR3 protein: CASSLGGDVYEQYF
J gene: TRBJ1-5; clone size: many; V gene: TRBV19; D gene: TRBD1; CDR3 DNA: TGTGCCAGTAGTATTCATTTGGGACAGTTGAATCAGCCCCAGCATTTT; CDR3 protein: CASSIHLGQLNQPQHF
J gene: TRBJ1-1; clone size: many; V gene: TRBV27; D gene: TRBD1; CDR3 DNA: TGTGCCAGCAGTTCCGACAGGGAAGGGTACACTGAAGCTTTCTTT; CDR3 protein: CASSSDREGYTEAFF
J gene: TRBJ1-1; clone size: many; V gene: TRBV12-3/TRBV12-4; D gene: .; CDR3 DNA: TGTGCCAGCAGAAGTCGTGGGGCTGAAGCTTTCTTT; CDR3 protein: CASRSRGAEAFF
J gene: TRBJ2-2; clone size: .; V gene: TRBV28; D gene: .; CDR3 DNA: TGTGCCAGCACCTTATTGTGGGGGGGCGCGAACACCGGGGAGCTGTTTTTT; CDR3 protein: CASTLLWGGANTGELFF
J gene: TRBJ1-2; clone size: many; V gene: TRBV28; D gene: TRBD1; CDR3 DNA: TGTGCCAGCAGTTTTACAGGGGGCGATCACTATGGCTACACCTTC; CDR3 protein: CASSFTGGDHYGYTF
J gene: TRBJ2-5; clone size: few; V gene: TRBV13; D gene: .; CDR3 DNA: TGTGCCAGCAGCTTAGAAGGGATTGAGACCCAGTACTTC; CDR3 protein: CASSLEGIETQYF
J gene: TRBJ2-7; clone size: .; V gene: TRBV28; D gene: .; CDR3 DNA: TGTGCCAGCAGTTACACAGACGAACAGTACTTC; CDR3 protein: CASSYTDEQYF
J gene: TRBJ1-2; clone size: few; V gene: TRBV5-6; D gene: .; CDR3 DNA: TGTGCCAGCAGCCCTACGGACGGCTATGGCTACACCTTC; CDR3 protein: CASSPTDGYGYTF
J gene: TRBJ2-7; clone size: .; V gene: TRBV6-1; D gene: .; CDR3 DNA: TGTGCCAGCTTAGACATAACCTACGAGCAGTACTTC; CDR3 protein: CASLDITYEQYF
J gene: TRBJ1-1; clone size: many; V gene: TRBV6-5; D gene: .; CDR3 DNA: TGTGCCAGCAGTTCGTCACCGGGTCCGAACACTGAAGCTTTCTTT; CDR3 protein: CASSSSPGPNTEAFF
J gene: TRBJ1-5; clone size: many; V gene: TRBV12-3/TRBV12-4; D gene: .; CDR3 DNA: TGTGCCAGCAGTTCAAATCGAATCGGTCAGCCCCAGCATTTT; CDR3 protein: CASSSNRIGQPQHF
J gene: TRBJ1-5; clone size: many; V gene: TRBV30; D gene: .; CDR3 DNA: TGTGCCTGGAGTGTAAAGGCCATGAATCAGCCCCAGCATTTT; CDR3 protein: CAWSVKAMNQPQHF
J gene: TRBJ1-6; clone size: many; V gene: TRBV20-1; D gene: .; CDR3 DNA: TGCAGTGCCAGCGGTGGATTGGGTTCACCCCTCCACTTT; CDR3 protein: CSASGGLGSPLHF
J gene: TRBJ2-5; clone size: many; V gene: TRBV2; D gene: .; CDR3 DNA: TGTGCCAGCAGTGTATCACCCCAAGAGACCCAGTACTTC; CDR3 protein: CASSVSPQETQYF
J gene: TRBJ2-7; clone size: .; V gene: TRBV20-1; D gene: TRBD1; CDR3 DNA: TGCAGTGCCGCCGACAGGGTTGCCTACGAGCAGTACTTC; CDR3 protein: CSAADRVAYEQYF
J gene: TRBJ1-5; clone size: .; V gene: TRBV18; D gene: .; CDR3 DNA: TGTGCCAGCTCACCACCGGGGGAGTTGGGGCCCCAGCATTTT; CDR3 protein: CASSPPGELGPQHF
J gene: TRBJ1-6; clone size: many; V gene: TRBV28; D gene: .; CDR3 DNA: TGTGCCAGCAGTTCCCTGAAAGTGGATAATTCACCCCTCCACTTT; CDR3 protein: CASSSLKVDNSPLHF
J gene: TRBJ2-2; clone size: few; V gene: TRBV7-3; D gene: .; CDR3 DNA: TGTGCCAGCAGCACCCAGGGAACCGGGGAGCTGTTTTTT; CDR3 protein: CASSTQGTGELFF
J gene: TRBJ2-5; clone size: many; V gene: TRBV12-3/TRBV12-4; D gene: .; CDR3 DNA: TGTGCCAGCAGTTTAGCGGGACTCCACCAAGAGACCCAGTACTTC; CDR3 protein: CASSLAGLHQETQYF
J gene: TRBJ1-2; clone size: many; V gene: TRBV28; D gene: .; CDR3 DNA: TGTGCCAGCATCTCCGGGGGCGTCTTAGGCTACACCTTC; CDR3 protein: CASISGGVLGYTF
J gene: TRBJ1-1; clone size: few; V gene: TRBV6-2/TRBV6-3; D gene: .; CDR3 DNA: TGTGCCAGCAGGCCAAAACAGGAGATGAACACTGAAGCTTTCTTT; CDR3 protein: CASRPKQEMNTEAFF
J gene: TRBJ2-7; clone size: .; V gene: TRBV3-1; D gene: TRBD1; CDR3 DNA: TGTGCCAGCAGCCAATATATAAATAATCCGGGACAGGGTGACGAGCAGTACTTC; CDR3 protein: CASSQYINNPGQGDEQYF
J gene: TRBJ1-1; clone size: many; V gene: TRBV11-1; D gene: .; CDR3 DNA: TGTGCCAGCAGCCTAACAGGGCCTGAAGCTTTCTTT; CDR3 protein: CASSLTGPEAFF
J gene: TRBJ2-2; clone size: many; V gene: TRBV29-1; D gene: TRBD2; CDR3 DNA: TGCAGCGTTGGGCTAGCGGGAGTGGTCACCGGGGAGCTGTTTTTT; CDR3 protein: CSVGLAGVVTGELFF
J gene: TRBJ2-2; clone size: .; V gene: TRBV6-5; D gene: TRBD2; CDR3 DNA: TGTGCCAGCAGTTACTCCGGGACTATAAACACCGGGGAGCTGTTTTTT; CDR3 protein: CASSYSGTINTGELFF
J gene: TRBJ2-7; clone size: many; V gene: TRBV6-1; D gene: .; CDR3 DNA: TGTGCCAGTGTAAGGCAGGGATCCTACGAGCAGTACTTC; CDR3 protein: CASVRQGSYEQYF